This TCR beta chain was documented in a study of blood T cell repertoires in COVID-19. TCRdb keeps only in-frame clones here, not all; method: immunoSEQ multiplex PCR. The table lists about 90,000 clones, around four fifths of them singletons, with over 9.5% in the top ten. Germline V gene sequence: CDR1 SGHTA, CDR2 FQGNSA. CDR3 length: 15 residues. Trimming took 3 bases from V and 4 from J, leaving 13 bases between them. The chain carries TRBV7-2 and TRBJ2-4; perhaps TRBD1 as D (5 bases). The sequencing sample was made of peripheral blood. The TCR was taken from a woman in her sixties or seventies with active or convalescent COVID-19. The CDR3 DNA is TGTGCCAGCAGCTTGGACGCGACAGCAAAAAACATTCAGTACTTC. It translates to CASSLDATAKNIQYF.